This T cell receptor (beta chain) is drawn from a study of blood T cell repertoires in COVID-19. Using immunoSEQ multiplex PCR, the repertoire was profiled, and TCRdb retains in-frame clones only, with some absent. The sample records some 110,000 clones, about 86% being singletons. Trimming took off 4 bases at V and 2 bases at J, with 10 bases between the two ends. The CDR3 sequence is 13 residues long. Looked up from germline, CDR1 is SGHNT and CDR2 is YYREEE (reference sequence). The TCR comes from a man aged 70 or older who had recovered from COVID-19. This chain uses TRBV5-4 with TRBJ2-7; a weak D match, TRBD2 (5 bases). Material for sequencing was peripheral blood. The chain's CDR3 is CASSDYTTYEQYF. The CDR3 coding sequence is TGTGCCAGCAGCGACTATACGACCTACGAGCAGTACTTC. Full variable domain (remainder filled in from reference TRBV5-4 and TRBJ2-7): ETGVTQSPTHLIKTRGQQVTLRCSSQSGHNTVSWYQQALGQGPQFIFQYYREEENGRGNFPPRFSGLQFPNYSSELNVNALELDDSALYLCASSDYTTYEQYFGPGTRLTVT.